This T cell receptor beta chain was obtained from a study of blood T cells in healthy people across ages. Study-level findings and limits: Long-lived donors had more naive CD4+ cells and higher diversity than aged donors.

Concerning this clonotype: Its target is unknown.

The CDR3 extends over 14 amino acids. Sample-barcoded 5' priming and a J-beta primer mix drove a second PCR of about 6 to 11 cycles. TCRdb reprocessed the 5' RACE reads via MiXCR and lists one record per CDR3 protein. Here the sample spans some 850,000 distinct CDR3 sequences, approximately 24% being singletons. These same records also appear under a second study, on T cells of mothers and their children.

The sequence derives from a boy younger than 18 in good health. The chain joins TRBV12-3 or TRBV12-4 to TRBJ2-7; D may be TRBD1 (6 bases). Judging by the DNA end, TRBJ2-5 fits better; the J call may be wrong. Sequencing was performed on blood. DNA of the CDR3: TGTGCCAGCAGTCAGACAGGATTCGGAGAGACCCAGTACTTC. This gives the protein CASSQTGFGETQYF.